This is a list of T cell receptor beta chains from one sample in a study of beta chain features in type 1 diabetes. TCRdb's table, derived via immunoSEQ multiplex PCR, lists solely in-frame clones and lacks some. The sample has under 300,000 clones, approximately 15% seen once. Source material: naive CD4+ T cells from blood. These receptors were obtained from a man younger than 40 with type 1 diabetes. Each CDR3 is given with its conserved first and last residue. D genes are given only for firm matches. Where a row states a size, it is once, few, many or the class of an expanded clone; other rows omit it.

>.|TRBJ2-2|few|TRBV6-6
CASSPGINTGELFF
TGTGCCAGCAGCCCAGGGATCAACACCGGGGAGCTGTTTTTT
>.|TRBJ1-6|.|TRBV11-3
CASSLGGSNSPLHF
TGTGCCAGCAGCTTAGGAGGATCAAATTCACCCCTCCACTTT
>.|TRBJ2-5|few|TRBV18
CASSAEETQYF
TGTGCCAGCTCGGCAGAAGAGACCCAGTACTTC
>.|TRBJ2-3|few|TRBV15
CATRQHGTDTQYF
TGTGCCACCCGACAGCACGGCACAGATACGCAGTATTTT
>TRBD2|TRBJ2-1|few|TRBV7-6
CASSFGGRYNEQFF
TGTGCCAGCAGCTTCGGCGGGAGATACAATGAGCAGTTCTTC
>TRBD1|TRBJ2-5|.|TRBV2
CASSPDRGEETQYF
TGTGCCAGCAGTCCTGACAGGGGTGAAGAGACCCAGTACTTC
>.|TRBJ2-3|few|TRBV2
CASRDPPSGRTDTQYF
TGTGCCAGCAGAGACCCCCCAAGCGGCCGCACAGATACGCAGTATTTT
>TRBD2|TRBJ2-7|.|TRBV7-9
CASSLVSASGVPYEQYF
TGTGCCAGCAGCTTAGTTTCGGCTAGCGGTGTTCCCTACGAGCAGTACTTC
>.|TRBJ2-3|.|TRBV18
CASSPQSAGGTDTQYF
TGTGCCAGCTCACCACAATCGGCAGGGGGCACAGATACGCAGTATTTT
>TRBD1|TRBJ2-1|.|TRBV4-2
CASSLDRGFNEQFF
TGTGCCAGCAGTCTGGACAGGGGTTTCAATGAGCAGTTCTTC
>.|TRBJ2-7|few|TRBV7-9
CASSFAEEYSYEQYF
TGTGCCAGCAGCTTCGCGGAGGAATACTCCTACGAGCAGTACTTC
>TRBD1|TRBJ1-2|few|TRBV10-3
CAISETGGEGYTF
TGTGCCATCAGTGAGACAGGGGGCGAAGGCTACACCTTC
>.|TRBJ1-2|.|TRBV5-1
CASSPQTGGNYGYTF
TGCGCCAGCAGCCCTCAAACTGGGGGGAACTATGGCTACACCTTC
>TRBD2|TRBJ2-2|.|TRBV5-6
CASSLSGRARTGELFF
TGTGCCAGCAGCCTTAGCGGGAGGGCCCGGACCGGGGAGCTGTTTTTT
>TRBD2|TRBJ2-3|.|TRBV28
CASTSGRDTQYF
TGTGCCTCGACTAGCGGGAGAGATACGCAGTATTTT
>.|TRBJ2-7|.|TRBV5-6
CASSLSHRVRGEQYF
TGTGCCAGCAGCCTGAGCCACAGGGTTCGGGGCGAGCAGTACTTC
>.|TRBJ2-5|few|TRBV5-6
CASSLVGEETQYF
TGTGCCAGCAGCTTGGTAGGGGAAGAGACCCAGTACTTC
>TRBD2|TRBJ2-3|.|TRBV6-1
CASLSGGTDTQYF
TGTGCCAGCCTTAGCGGGGGCACAGATACGCAGTATTTT
>.|TRBJ1-4|few|TRBV2
CASRLDSVNEKLFF
TGTGCCAGCAGACTGGACAGCGTTAATGAAAAACTGTTTTTT
>TRBD2|TRBJ2-1|.|TRBV5-1
CASSPNGGGYNEQFF
TGCGCCAGCAGCCCGAACGGCGGGGGCTACAATGAGCAGTTCTTC
>.|TRBJ2-2|once|TRBV6-5
CASRRGTPNTGELFF
TGTGCCAGCAGAAGGGGGACGCCGAACACCGGGGAGCTGTTTTTT
>.|TRBJ2-1|few|TRBV10-3
CAIRIRAGPAYNEQFF
TGTGCCATCAGAATTAGGGCGGGACCAGCCTACAATGAGCAGTTCTTC
>TRBD2|TRBJ2-1|.|TRBV11-2
CASSLDLLADNEQFF
TGTGCCAGCAGCTTAGATTTGCTAGCGGACAATGAGCAGTTCTTC
>.|TRBJ1-2|.|TRBV7-6
CASSRERGGGYTF
TGTGCCAGCAGCCGGGAGAGGGGAGGAGGCTACACCTTC
>.|TRBJ2-1|.|TRBV2
CASSYSEQFF
TGTGCCAGCAGTTATAGTGAGCAGTTCTTC
>.|TRBJ1-1|.|TRBV18
CASSPPGKTGAFF
TGTGCCAGCTCACCACCGGGAAAGACAGGAGCTTTCTTT
>TRBD2|TRBJ2-3|few|TRBV5-1
CASSTLADTDTQYF
TGCGCCAGCAGCACCCTAGCGGACACAGATACGCAGTATTTT
>.|TRBJ1-2|few|TRBV14
CASSQDRNYGYTF
TGTGCCAGCAGCCAAGACAGAAACTATGGCTACACCTTC
>.|TRBJ2-2|.|TRBV4-1
CASSQDLGTRGFTGELFF
TGCGCCAGCAGCCAAGACCTCGGGACCAGGGGATTCACCGGGGAGCTGTTTTTT
>.|TRBJ2-3|.|TRBV18
CASSPGRQVTDTQYF
TGTGCCAGCTCACCTGGTCGACAAGTAACAGATACGCAGTATTTT
>.|TRBJ1-1|.|TRBV14
CASSQRVWNTEAFF
TGTGCCAGCAGCCAGAGGGTGTGGAACACTGAAGCTTTCTTT
>TRBD2|TRBJ2-1|.|TRBV11-2
CASSPGGEQFF
TGTGCCAGCAGCCCGGGAGGTGAGCAGTTCTTC